This T cell receptor beta chain was captured in a study of blood T cell repertoires in COVID-19. In the original analysis: The authors estimated nucleated cell counts from reference gene primer amplification. Libraries were prepared by immunoSEQ multiplex PCR; TCRdb keeps only in-frame clonotypes and omits some of them. V and J calls and clone size are copied from that table; D and trimming were computed from the DNA. The sample holds approximately 170,000 clones; 84% are singletons and the top ten take approximately 12%. V dropped 7 bases and J dropped 8 bases, with 21 bases sitting between them. Germline-derived CDR1 and CDR2 are SNHLY and FYNNEI. The CDR3 is made up of 16 amino acids.

Sequenced material: PBMCs or T cells enriched from blood (not recorded which). The receptor's source is a man aged 50 to 59 who had recovered from COVID-19. The chain is built from TRBV2 and TRBJ1-6, with TRBD1 as a possible D gene (6 bases). CDR3 DNA sequence: TGTGCCAGCACCCGATCCAGGGGCCCGTACGATTCACCCCTCCACTTT. It yields the protein CASTRSRGPYDSPLHF.